One and the same sample provided the 8 T cell receptor beta chains below, sequenced in a study of CD8+ T cells in alopecia areata. Regarding treatment: oral pan-JAK inhibitor, 5-10 mg twice daily. Following RNA extraction, reverse transcription yielded cDNA that acted as the sequencing template. Clones were sequenced by immunoSEQ multiplex PCR, and TCRdb holds only the in-frame ones, with some missing. The sample contains about 90,000 clones, about 40% of which appear only once. The starting material was CD8+ T cells sorted from blood, obtained at week 24, from a patient treated with tofacitinib. These receptors originate from a human donor with alopecia areata.

The chain uses TRBV30 and TRBJ2-7; D ambiguous. Trimming cost V 7 bases and J 2 bases, with 15 bases left between them. Germline values: CDR1 GTSNPN, CDR2 SVGIG (reference sequence). This CDR3 spans 13 amino acids. CDR3 coding DNA: TGTGCCTTTCCCCTTAATGTCCCCTACGAGCAGTACTTC. Translating it yields CAFPLNVPYEQYF.

J is TRBJ2-1 and V is TRBV29-1, with D perhaps TRBD2 (6 bases). CDR1 is SQVTM, CDR2 ANQGSEA, per germline. V dropped 0 bases and J dropped 6 bases, with 6 bases sitting between them. The CDR3 extends over 12 amino acids. DNA of the CDR3: TGCAGCGTTGAAGAGGGGGGCAATGAGCAGTTCTTC. Protein: CSVEEGGNEQFF.

This sequence joins TRBV4-1 and TRBJ2-7; weak D call: TRBD2 (5 bases). CDR1 and CDR2 from the germline V gene are MGHRA and YSYEKL. There are 15 residues in the CDR3. The germline V and J ends were trimmed by 2 bases and 2 bases, with 13 bases remaining between them. The CDR3 DNA reads as TGCGCCAGCAGCCAATCCCCGGAGGCCCCCTACGAGCAGTACTTC. Translation: CASSQSPEAPYEQYF.

The chain is built from TRBV29-1 and TRBJ1-1; 8 bases map to TRBD1. Looked up from germline, CDR1 is SQVTM and CDR2 is ANQGSEA. The CDR3 covers 14 residues. V was clipped by 5 bases and J by 2 bases; unmatched bases: 7. The DNA of the CDR3 is TGCAGCGTTCAGGGGGCAGAGGGAAACACTGAAGCTTTCTTT. Protein sequence: CSVQGAEGNTEAFF.

This clone has a handful of counts. The V and J genes are TRBV5-1 and TRBJ1-1; TRBD1 might be the D (5 bases). CDR1 is SGHRS and CDR2 is YFSETQ in the germline V gene. V lost 3 bases and J 1 base, leaving 10 bases between the germline ends. This CDR3 has 14 residues. DNA for the CDR3: TGCGCCAGCAGCTGGCGGACACCGAACACTGAAGCTTTCTTT. Protein: CASSWRTPNTEAFF. The full variable domain, with the rest looked up from reference TRBV5-1 and TRBJ1-1, is KAGVTQTPRYLIKTRGQQVTLSCSPISGHRSVSWYQQTPGQGLQFLFEYFSETQRNKGNFPGRFSGRQFSNSRSEMNVSTLELGDSALYLCASSWRTPNTEAFFGQGTRLTVV.

V gene TRBV29-1 combines with J gene TRBJ2-7; maybe TRBD1 (6 bases). This CDR3 spans 12 amino acids. CDR1 and CDR2 from the germline V gene are SQVTM and ANQGSEA. Deletions cut 6 bases from V and 6 bases from J, with 15 bases between. The chain's CDR3 is CSVVTGTPEQYF. CDR3 nucleotides: TGCAGCGTAGTGACCGGGACACCCGAGCAGTACTTC.

This clone was counted only a few times. V gene TRBV27 combines with J gene TRBJ2-7; D may be TRBD2 (5 bases). CDR3 length: 13 residues. Germline V CDR1 and CDR2: MNHEY, SMNVEV (reference sequence). V was pared by 3 bases and J by 7 bases, with 13 bases between. CDR3 coding DNA: TGTGCCAGCAGTTTTGGCCCTTCGGGGGAGCAGTACTTC. Protein product: CASSFGPSGEQYF.

The V call is TRBV5-7, the J call TRBJ2-3; D might be TRBD2 (5 bases). TRBV5-7 is an ORF for which the function is uncertain. CDR3 size: 13 residues. V lost 4 bases and J 6 bases, leaving 12 bases between the germline ends. CDR3 in amino acids: CASSPLREDTQYF. The DNA for the CDR3 is TGTGCCAGCAGCCCTCTGAGGGAGGATACGCAGTATTTT.